This T cell receptor beta chain was recorded in a study of blood T cell repertoires in COVID-19. The germline V and J ends were trimmed by 7 bases and 0 bases, with 16 bases remaining between them. CDR1 MNHEY and CDR2 SVGEGT come from the germline V gene. The length of the CDR3 is 16 residues. Sequencing was performed with immunoSEQ multiplex PCR; in TCRdb, only in-frame clones are kept and a portion is missing. Of 50,000 to 60,000 clones listed, 90% to 95% are singletons. This clonotype was sampled from a woman older than 75 with acute or convalescent COVID-19. V and J are TRBV6-2 or TRBV6-3 and TRBJ2-1; weak D call: TRBD2 (6 bases). Sequencing was done on a sample of peripheral blood. CDR3 protein: CASNPRGISSYNEQFF. The CDR3 DNA follows: TGTGCCAGCAACCCACGGGGGATTAGCTCCTACAATGAGCAGTTCTTC.